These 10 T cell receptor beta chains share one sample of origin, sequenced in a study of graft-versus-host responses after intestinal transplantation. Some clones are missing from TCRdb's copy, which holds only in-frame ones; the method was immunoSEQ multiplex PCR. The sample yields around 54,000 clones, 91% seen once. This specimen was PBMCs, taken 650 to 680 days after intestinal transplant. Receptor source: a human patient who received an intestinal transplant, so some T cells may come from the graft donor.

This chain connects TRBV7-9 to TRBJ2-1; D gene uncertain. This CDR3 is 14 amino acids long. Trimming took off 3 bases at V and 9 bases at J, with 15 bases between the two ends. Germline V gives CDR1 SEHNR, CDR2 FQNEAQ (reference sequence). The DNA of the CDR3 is TGTGCCAGCAGCTTCGGACCCCCCCCGGGTGAGCAGTTCTTC. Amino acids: CASSFGPPPGEQFF. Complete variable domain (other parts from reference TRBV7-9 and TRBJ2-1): DTGVSQNPRHKITKRGQNVTFRCDPISEHNRLYWYRQTLGQGPEFLTYFQNEAQLEKSRLLSDRFSAERPKGSFSTLEIQRTEQGDSAMYLCASSFGPPPGEQFFGPGTRLTVL.

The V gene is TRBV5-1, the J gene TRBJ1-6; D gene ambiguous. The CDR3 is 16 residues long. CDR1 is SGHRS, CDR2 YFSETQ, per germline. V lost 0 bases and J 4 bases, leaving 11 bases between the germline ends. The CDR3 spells CASSLVMKRYNSPLHF. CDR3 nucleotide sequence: TGCGCCAGCAGCTTGGTCATGAAGAGGTATAATTCACCCCTCCACTTT. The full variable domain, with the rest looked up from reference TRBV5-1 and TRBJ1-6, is KAGVTQTPRYLIKTRGQQVTLSCSPISGHRSVSWYQQTPGQGLQFLFEYFSETQRNKGNFPGRFSGRQFSNSRSEMNVSTLELGDSALYLCASSLVMKRYNSPLHFGNGTRLTVT.

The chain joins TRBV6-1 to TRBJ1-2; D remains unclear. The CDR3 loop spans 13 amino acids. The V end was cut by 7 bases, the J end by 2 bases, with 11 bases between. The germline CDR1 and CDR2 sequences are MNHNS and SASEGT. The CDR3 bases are TGTGCCAGCAATAGGGTCCCCAACTATGGCTACACCTTC. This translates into CASNRVPNYGYTF.

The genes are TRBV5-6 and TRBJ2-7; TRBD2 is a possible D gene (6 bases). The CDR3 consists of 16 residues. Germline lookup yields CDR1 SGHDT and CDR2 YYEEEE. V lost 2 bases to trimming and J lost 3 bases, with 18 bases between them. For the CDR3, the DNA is TGTGCCAGCAGCTTATTTTCTGGGCAGGACTACTACGAGCAGTACTTC. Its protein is CASSLFSGQDYYEQYF.

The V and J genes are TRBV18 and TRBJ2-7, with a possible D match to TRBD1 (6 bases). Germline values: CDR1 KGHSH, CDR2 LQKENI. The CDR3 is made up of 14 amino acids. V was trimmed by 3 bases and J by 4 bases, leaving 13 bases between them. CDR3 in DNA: TGTGCCAGCTCACCGAACAGGGTGATGTACGAGCAGTACTTC. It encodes CASSPNRVMYEQYF.

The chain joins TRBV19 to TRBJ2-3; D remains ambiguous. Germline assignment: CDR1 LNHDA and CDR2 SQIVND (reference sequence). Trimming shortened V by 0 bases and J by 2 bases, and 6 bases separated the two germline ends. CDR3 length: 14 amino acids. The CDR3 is CASSIDPSTDTQYF. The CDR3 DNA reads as TGTGCCAGTAGTATAGATCCCTCCACAGATACGCAGTATTTT.

CDR3 residues: CASSPLEGDEKLFF. The CDR3 nucleotides read TGTGCCAGCAGTCCACTCGAGGGTGATGAAAAACTGTTTTTT. This sequence joins TRBV2 and TRBJ1-4; D uncertain. Germline CDR1 is SNHLY and CDR2 is FYNNEI. V shed 5 bases and J shed 6 bases, with 13 bases lying between them. The CDR3 spans 14 residues.

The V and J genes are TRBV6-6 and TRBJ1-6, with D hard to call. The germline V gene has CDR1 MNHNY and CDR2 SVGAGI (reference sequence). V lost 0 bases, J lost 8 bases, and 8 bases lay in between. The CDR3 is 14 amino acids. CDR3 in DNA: TGTGCCAGCAGTTACTCGATCGTGGATTCACCCCTCCACTTT. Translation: CASSYSIVDSPLHF.

The CDR3 sequence: CASSTLGGGNEKLFF. CDR3 in DNA: TGTGCCAGCAGCACATTGGGGGGGGGTAATGAAAAACTGTTTTTT. The chain employs TRBV7-8 and TRBJ1-4; D possibly corresponds to TRBD1 (5 bases). The germline gives CDR1 SGHVS, CDR2 FQNEAQ. The CDR3 length is 15 residues. V was clipped by 5 bases and J by 4 bases, with 14 bases between them.

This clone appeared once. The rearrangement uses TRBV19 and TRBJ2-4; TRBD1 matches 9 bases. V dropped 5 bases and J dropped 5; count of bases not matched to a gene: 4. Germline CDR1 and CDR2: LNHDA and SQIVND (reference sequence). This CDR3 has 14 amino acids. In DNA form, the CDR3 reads TGTGCCAGTAGTCCTACAGGGGGCCAAAACATTCAGTACTTC. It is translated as CASSPTGGQNIQYF.